Given below is one T cell receptor (beta chain) in context. Its cognate antigen is unknown. The sample is drawn from a study of shared clonotypes between healthy human individuals. Points from the study as a whole: At large depth, rarefaction still showed sorted-subset sequencing to be incomplete.

Each subset's genomic DNA was split evenly across several immunoSEQ plates. Only in-frame clones appear in the TCRdb table, and some are missing; sequencing was by immunoSEQ multiplex PCR. This sample has approximately 640,000 clones, with 72% found just once. Germline CDR1 is SGHRS and CDR2 is YFSETQ. The CDR3 runs 15 residues. Between the trimmed V and J ends, which lost 2 bases and 8 bases, there was a span of 18 bases. This rearrangement joins TRBV5-1 to TRBJ2-3; a possible D gene is TRBD2 (5 bases). This receptor was taken from a woman in her twenties or thirties in good health. The sample taken for sequencing was memory CD4+ T cells sorted from blood. Subset of the sample: CD45RA-negative fraction. CDR3 sequence: CASSLSSHTQSTQYF. Here the CDR3 DNA reads TGCGCCAGCAGCTTATCTAGCCACACTCAGAGTACGCAGTATTTT.